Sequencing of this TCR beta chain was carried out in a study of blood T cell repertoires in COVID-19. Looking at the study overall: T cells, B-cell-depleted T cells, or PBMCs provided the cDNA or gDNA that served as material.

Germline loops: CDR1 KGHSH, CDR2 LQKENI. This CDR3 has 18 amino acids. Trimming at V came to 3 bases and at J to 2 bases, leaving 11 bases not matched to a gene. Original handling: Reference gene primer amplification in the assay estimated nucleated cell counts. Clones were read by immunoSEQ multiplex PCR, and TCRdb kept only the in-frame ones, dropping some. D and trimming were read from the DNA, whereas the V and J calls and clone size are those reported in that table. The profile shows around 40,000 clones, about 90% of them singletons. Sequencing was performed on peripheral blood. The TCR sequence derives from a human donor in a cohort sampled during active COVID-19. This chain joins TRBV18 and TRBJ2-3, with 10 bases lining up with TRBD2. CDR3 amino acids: CASSPLPLAGGPTDTQYF. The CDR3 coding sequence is TGTGCCAGCTCACCGCTTCCTTTAGCGGGGGGACCCACAGATACGCAGTATTTT.